The 19 T cell receptor beta chains reported below all come from one sample, sequenced in a study of T cell repertoires in cytomegalovirus infection. TCRdb re-analysed the reads in MiXCR, keeping a single row per CDR3 protein. The data hold a few hundred thousand distinct CDR3 sequences, with roughly 42% observed a single time. Their target antigens are unknown. The starting material was cultured PBMCs, obtained from culture after CMV antigen stimulation. Receptor source: a human donor in good health (CMV status not recorded). Some clones in this sample may be carry-over from other donors' samples.

The chain couples TRBV20-1 to TRBJ1-2; 7 positions match TRBD1. Germline values: CDR1 DFQATT, CDR2 SNEGSKA (reference sequence). This CDR3 contains 14 residues. V dropped 6 bases and J dropped 4; count of bases not matched to a gene: 11. The CDR3 spells CSATRGGTIYGYTF. The CDR3 coding sequence is TGCAGTGCCACCAGGGGGGGGACCATCTATGGCTACACCTTC.

The chain has TRBV6-2 or TRBV6-3 and TRBJ2-2; D possibly corresponds to TRBD2 (5 bases). Germline assignment: CDR1 MNHEY and CDR2 SVGEGT. With 3 bases removed from V and 7 bases from J, the gap between germline ends came to 15 bases. The CDR3 contains 15 residues. CDR3 in amino acids: CASSYKRSGDGELFF. The CDR3 nucleotides are TGTGCCAGCAGTTATAAGAGGTCCGGGGACGGGGAGCTGTTTTTT.

This clonotype was observed a handful of times. This chain connects TRBV4-2 to TRBJ2-5; no clear D gene. V lost 1 base, J lost 2 bases, and 11 bases lay in between. Germline V gives CDR1 LGHNA, CDR2 YNFKEQ. CDR3 length equals 15 residues. Here the CDR3 DNA reads TGTGCCAGCAGCCAAGCTTTAGCAGTACAAGAGACCCAGTACTTC. It specifies CASSQALAVQETQYF.

This clonotype was observed at least ten times. V usage is TRBV7-2 and J usage is TRBJ1-5; D perhaps matches TRBD1 (5 bases). CDR3 length equals 14 residues. Trimming removed 2 bases at V and 6 bases at J, with 11 bases between. Germline loops: CDR1 SGHTA, CDR2 FQGNSA. The CDR3: CASSLLGGRQPQHF. DNA of the CDR3: TGTGCCAGCAGCTTACTCGGGGGTCGTCAGCCCCAGCATTTT.

This rearrangement joins TRBV18 to TRBJ2-2; no firm D call. The length of the CDR3 is 14 residues. Deletions cut 3 bases from V and 3 bases from J, with 8 bases between. CDR1 and CDR2 (germline): KGHSH, LQKENI. As DNA, the CDR3 is TGTGCCAGCTCACCTTACACGGACACCGGGGAGCTGTTTTTT. It yields the protein CASSPYTDTGELFF. The complete variable domain, with remaining parts taken from reference TRBV18 and TRBJ2-2, reads NAGVMQNPRHLVRRRGQEARLRCSPMKGHSHVYWYRQLPEEGLKFMVYLQKENIIDESGMPKERFSAEFPKEGPSILRIQQVVRGDSAAYFCASSPYTDTGELFFGEGSRLTVL.

This clonotype appeared a few times. The J gene is TRBJ1-1, the V gene TRBV5-5; D is ambiguous. V was cut by 6 bases and J by 5 bases, with 14 bases left in between. Looked up from germline, CDR1 is SGHKS and CDR2 is YYEKEE (reference sequence). CDR3 size: 13 residues. The CDR3 is CASTRVIGTEAFF. The CDR3 DNA reads as TGTGCCAGCACCCGGGTAATCGGAACTGAAGCTTTCTTT.

The J gene is TRBJ1-2, the V gene TRBV19; possible D gene TRBD1, 5 bases. V lost 7 bases, J lost 4 bases, and 16 bases lay in between. Germline CDR1 and CDR2: LNHDA and SQIVND (reference sequence). The CDR3 loop spans 14 amino acids. The CDR3 DNA reads as TGTGCCAGTACCCTAAGACAGCCCCCCTATGGCTACACCTTC. The encoded protein is CASTLRQPPYGYTF.

This clonotype was counted a few times. This chain links TRBV7-2 with TRBJ1-1; D might be TRBD1 (6 bases). CDR3 length equals 14 residues. Germline lookup yields CDR1 SGHTA and CDR2 FQGNSA. Between the trimmed V and J ends, which lost 2 bases and 5 bases, there was a span of 12 bases. The CDR3 coding sequence is TGTGCCAGCAGCTTATTTCCAGGGGTAACTGAAGCTTTCTTT. Translation gives CASSLFPGVTEAFF.

This clonotype was recorded a few times. The V call is TRBV20-1, the J call TRBJ1-1, with D possibly being TRBD1 (5 bases). V lost 0 bases to trimming and J lost 7 bases, with 18 bases between them. The CDR3 covers 15 residues. Germline assignment: CDR1 DFQATT and CDR2 SNEGSKA (reference sequence). CDR3 coding DNA: TGCAGTGCTAGAGATCTATTCCGGGACGTACTTGAAGCTTTCTTT. As protein: CSARDLFRDVLEAFF.

This clonotype appeared once. This sequence joins TRBV20-1 and TRBJ2-1, with D possibly being TRBD2 (6 bases). The germline gives CDR1 DFQATT, CDR2 SNEGSKA (reference sequence). The CDR3 runs 15 residues. V was shortened by 8 bases and J by 5 bases, with 22 bases between the two germline ends. This CDR3 is CSSRDTGTPNNEQFF. CDR3 sequence (DNA): TGCAGTTCGAGAGATACCGGGACTCCAAACAATGAGCAGTTCTTC.

The V gene is TRBV6-1, the J gene TRBJ1-3; 7 bases fit TRBD1. Germline V gene data show CDR1 as MNHNS and CDR2 as SASEGT. CDR3 length: 14 amino acids. Trimming removed 2 bases from V and 7 bases from J; junction bases left unmatched: 5. The CDR3 coding sequence is TGTGCCAGCAGTGAAAGGACAGGCGGGAACACCATATATTTT. Translated, it gives CASSERTGGNTIYF.

This clonotype was detected only once. V is TRBV6-2 or TRBV6-3 and J is TRBJ2-5; 7 bases align to TRBD2. V trimming: 2 bases; J trimming: 2 bases; junction bases outside the gene matches: 11. Germline CDR1 and CDR2: MNHEY and SVGEGT. The CDR3 spans 17 residues. This CDR3 is CASSYGLRDYRQETQYF. DNA for the CDR3: TGTGCCAGCAGTTACGGATTGAGGGACTACCGACAAGAGACCCAGTACTTC.

V gene TRBV2 combines with J gene TRBJ1-2; D gene unclear. Looked up from germline, CDR1 is SNHLY and CDR2 is FYNNEI. Trimming shortened V by 0 bases and J by 5 bases, and 7 bases separated the two germline ends. This CDR3 contains 13 residues. This CDR3 reads CASSEAVLYGYTF. For the CDR3, the DNA is TGTGCCAGCAGTGAAGCGGTCCTATATGGCTACACCTTC.

The rearrangement uses TRBV4-3 and TRBJ2-2; D not certain. Trimming removed 0 bases from V and 3 bases from J, with 5 bases in between. Germline CDR1 LGHNA, CDR2 YSLEER. The CDR3 is 14 residues long. The CDR3 bases are TGCGCCAGCAGCCAAGATCACCACACCGGGGAGCTGTTTTTT. Translated: CASSQDHHTGELFF.

The rearrangement uses TRBV6-2 or TRBV6-3 and TRBJ2-1, with D perhaps matching TRBD1 (6 bases). Germline values: CDR1 MNHEY, CDR2 SVGEGT. The CDR3 extends over 15 amino acids. V gave up 2 bases and J gave up 1 base, with 9 bases separating them. The CDR3 region is CASSYGTPSYNEQFF. The CDR3 region has the DNA TGTGCCAGCAGTTACGGGACACCTTCCTACAATGAGCAGTTCTTC.

The gene calls are TRBV19 and TRBJ2-2, with D unresolved. The CDR3 sequence is 12 residues long. V shed 3 bases and J shed 7 bases, with 6 bases lying between them. CDR1 LNHDA and CDR2 SQIVND come from the germline V gene (reference sequence). CDR3 amino acids: CASSMLNGELFF. In DNA, the CDR3 is TGTGCCAGTAGTATGCTGAACGGGGAGCTGTTTTTT. The full variable domain, its missing parts supplied by reference TRBV19 and TRBJ2-2, is DGGITQSPKYLFRKEGQNVTLSCEQNLNHDAMYWYRQDPGQGLRLIYYSQIVNDFQKGDIAEGYSVSREKKESFPLTVTSAQKNPTAFYLCASSMLNGELFFGEGSRLTVL.

The chain joins TRBV20-1 to TRBJ2-7, with 10 positions matching TRBD1. Germline loops: CDR1 DFQATT, CDR2 SNEGSKA (reference sequence). Trimming took 6 bases from V and 0 from J; bases not matched to a gene: 14. CDR3 length equals 17 residues. The CDR3 bases are TGCAGTGCCCCCGGGACAGGGGCCTTCAGGAGCTCCTACGAGCAGTACTTC. Residues: CSAPGTGAFRSSYEQYF.

This rearrangement joins TRBV7-9 to TRBJ2-7; perhaps D is TRBD1 or TRBD2 (5 bases each). The CDR3 runs to 11 residues. V lost 5 bases, J lost 6 bases, and 8 bases lay in between. Germline V gene sequence: CDR1 SEHNR, CDR2 FQNEAQ (reference sequence). The chain's CDR3 is CASSRDAEQYF. DNA for the CDR3: TGTGCCAGCAGCCGGGACGCCGAGCAGTACTTC.

V is TRBV7-8 and J is TRBJ2-7; TRBD2 matches at 7 bases. Germline V lookup: CDR1 SGHVS, CDR2 FQNEAQ. Trimming took 0 bases from V and 3 from J; bases not matched to a gene: 5. The CDR3 is 15 residues long. CDR3 region: CASSLALAEVYEQYF. The CDR3 DNA is TGTGCCAGCAGCTTAGCTCTAGCGGAGGTCTACGAGCAGTACTTC.